The 16 T cell receptor beta chains given below trace back to one sample, sequenced in a study of T cells in Graves' hyperthyroidism and ophthalmopathy. Researchers took RNA transcripts and amplified the TCR beta CDR3 regions from them. The HTBI primer set drove a first-round RT-PCR of the TCR CDR3. One entry per CDR3 protein, called by TCRdb with MiXCR from the multiplex PCR reads. This sample yields under 400,000 distinct CDR3 sequences, of which around a sixth are seen a single time; roughly 49% belongs to the top ten. Source material: blood. These receptors originate from a woman in her forties or fifties with Graves' hyperthyroidism.

This clonotype was counted many times. The CDR3 bases are TGTGCCAGCAGCCACCCAGGAGATACGCAGTATTTT. Protein sequence: CASSHPGDTQYF. The V gene is TRBV5-8, the J gene TRBJ2-3; D gene ambiguous. The CDR3 is made up of 12 amino acids. The germline gives CDR1 SGHTS, CDR2 YDEGEE. The V and J ends lost 4 bases and 5 bases respectively, with 8 bases between them.

This clonotype has a handful of counts. This chain joins TRBV7-2 and TRBJ1-1; D not certain. The V end lost 5 bases, the J end lost 5 bases, and 18 bases lay between the germline ends. Germline V lookup: CDR1 SGHTA, CDR2 FQGNSA. The CDR3 is 15 residues long. The DNA for the CDR3 is TGTGCCAGCAGCCGTTTGCCGCCCCCGGGAACTGAAGCTTTCTTT. Residues: CASSRLPPPGTEAFF. Variable domain in full (rest from reference TRBV7-2 and TRBJ1-1): GAGVSQSPSNKVTEKGKDVELRCDPISGHTALYWYRQSLGQGLEFLIYFQGNSAPDKSGLPSDRFSAERTGGSVSTLTIQRTQQEDSAVYLCASSRLPPPGTEAFFGQGTRLTVV.

This clonotype was seen only a few times. This chain joins TRBV29-1 and TRBJ2-2; weak D call: TRBD1 (6 bases). V was pared by 6 bases and J by 7 bases, with 15 bases between. Per the germline V gene, CDR1 is SQVTM and CDR2 is ANQGSEA. The CDR3 has 13 amino acids. CDR3 DNA: TGCAGCGTACACCCAGGGGCCGGCGGGGAGCTGTTTTTT. Translation: CSVHPGAGGELFF.

The chain links TRBV27 to TRBJ2-1; 12 bases fit TRBD2. V was clipped by 4 bases and J by 8 bases; unmatched bases: 6. The length of the CDR3 is 15 residues. Germline V gives CDR1 MNHEY, CDR2 SMNVEV (reference sequence). The CDR3 nucleotides are TGTGCCAGCAGTTCCGGACTAGCGGGAATTGATGAGCAGTTCTTC. Its protein is CASSSGLAGIDEQFF.

This chain links TRBV2 with TRBJ1-5; D perhaps matches TRBD1 (5 bases). V was pared by 4 bases and J by 10 bases, with 17 bases between. Germline V gene sequence: CDR1 SNHLY, CDR2 FYNNEI. The CDR3 is made up of 14 amino acids. This chain's CDR3 is CASSASDTEAPQHF. DNA for the CDR3: TGTGCCAGCAGTGCCTCGGACACGGAAGCACCCCAGCATTTT.

This chain uses TRBV20-1 with TRBJ1-6, with 10 bases matching TRBD1. This CDR3 comprises 16 residues. The J segment lost 5 bases and the V segment lost 0 bases, leaving 4 bases of the junction unmatched. Per germline, CDR1 DFQATT and CDR2 SNEGSKA (reference sequence). CDR3 sequence (DNA): TGCAGTGCTAGAGACCTAGGGACAGGGGATAATTCACCCCTCCACTTT. Translating it yields CSARDLGTGDNSPLHF.

This clonotype was observed many times. The V call is TRBV11-2, the J call TRBJ1-1; 8 nucleotides agree with TRBD1. The V gene end was trimmed by 5 bases and the J gene end by 10 bases; junction bases not matched to a gene: 6. The CDR3 has 12 amino acids. Germline CDR1 and CDR2: SGHAT and FQNNGV. The CDR3 loop reads CASSPGTGRAFF. As DNA, the CDR3 is TGTGCCAGCAGCCCCGGGACAGGTCGAGCTTTCTTT.

In this sample, this clonotype turned up many times. The V gene is TRBV12-3 or TRBV12-4, the J gene TRBJ1-5, with TRBD1 matching over 10 bases. This CDR3 is built from 15 residues. V was clipped by 4 bases and J by 5 bases; unmatched bases: 5. The CDR3 spells CASSSPGTGDQPQHF. As DNA, the CDR3 is TGTGCCAGCAGTTCTCCCGGGACAGGGGATCAGCCCCAGCATTTT.

This clonotype was observed a handful of times. This rearrangement joins TRBV7-9 to TRBJ2-1; D is perhaps TRBD1 (6 bases). Deletions cut 5 bases from V and 2 bases from J, with 16 bases between. Germline-derived CDR1 and CDR2 are SEHNR and FQNEAQ (reference sequence). The CDR3 covers 16 residues. The CDR3 nucleotides read TGTGCCAGCAGCCCCCCAGCAGGGGTGGCCTACAATGAGCAGTTCTTC. Amino acid sequence: CASSPPAGVAYNEQFF.

The chain combines TRBV20-1 with TRBJ1-2; 7 bases fit TRBD1. The CDR3 sequence is 13 residues long. Germline-derived CDR1 and CDR2 are DFQATT and SNEGSKA (reference sequence). V shed 5 bases, J shed 1 base, and the junction held 4 bases outside the gene matches. CDR3 bases: TGCAGTGCTCTAGGGGGCCTTAACTATGGCTACACCTTC. Its translation is CSALGGLNYGYTF.

This clonotype was recorded a few times. V and J are TRBV19 and TRBJ1-1; D unresolved. The germline V and J ends were trimmed by 10 bases and 6 bases, with 18 bases remaining between them. The CDR3 is 13 residues long. Germline V lookup: CDR1 LNHDA, CDR2 SQIVND (reference sequence). CDR3 nucleotides: TGTGCCACCACCACTCACGGCGGTCCTGAAGCTTTCTTT. This codes for CATTTHGGPEAFF.

This clonotype was counted only a few times. The chain has TRBV6-1 and TRBJ1-5; D is uncertain. Germline V lookup: CDR1 MNHNS, CDR2 SASEGT. The V gene lost 7 bases and the J gene lost 0 bases, with 10 bases spanning the gap. The CDR3 is 14 residues long. The CDR3 protein is CASNPGLSNQPQHF. CDR3 coding DNA: TGTGCCAGCAATCCGGGTCTTAGCAATCAGCCCCAGCATTTT.

This clonotype was counted a few times. The rearrangement joins TRBV20-1 to TRBJ2-3; D is perhaps TRBD1 (6 bases). The germline V gene has CDR1 DFQATT and CDR2 SNEGSKA (reference sequence). CDR3 length: 14 residues. The V end lost 6 bases, the J end lost 8 bases, and 21 bases lay between the germline ends. The CDR3 protein is CSAQAAGDDGTQYF. CDR3 DNA sequence: TGCAGTGCCCAGGCGGCAGGGGACGATGGTACGCAGTATTTT.

There are many counts of this clonotype. V usage is TRBV2 and J usage is TRBJ2-2, with D possibly TRBD2 on 6 matching bases. The germline gives CDR1 SNHLY, CDR2 FYNNEI. Trimming took off 6 bases at V and 0 bases at J, with 17 bases between the two ends. The CDR3 spans 17 residues. The CDR3 spells CASRPGPGAANTGELFF. CDR3 DNA: TGTGCCAGCAGGCCCGGCCCGGGAGCCGCGAACACCGGGGAGCTGTTTTTT.

This chain connects TRBV29-1 to TRBJ2-5, with a possible D match to TRBD1 (5 bases). This CDR3 has 12 amino acids. Germline V lookup: CDR1 SQVTM, CDR2 ANQGSEA. Trimming pared 3 bases from V and 5 bases from J, leaving 10 bases between. This CDR3 reads CSVDGRAETQYF. The DNA of the CDR3 is TGCAGCGTTGACGGCAGGGCCGAGACCCAGTACTTC.

This clonotype has a handful of counts. The chain employs TRBV7-9 and TRBJ1-1; the D gene is possibly TRBD1 (5 bases). V lost 2 bases, J lost 1 base, and 17 bases lay in between. The CDR3 has 17 amino acids. In germline, CDR1 is SEHNR, CDR2 FQNEAQ (reference sequence). The CDR3 coding sequence is TGTGCCAGCAGCTTAAATCCTTTGGGACTGCGGAACACTGAAGCTTTCTTT. It translates to CASSLNPLGLRNTEAFF.